One and the same sample provided the 2 T cell receptor beta chains below, sequenced in a study of radiotherapy plus CTLA-4 blockade in lung cancer (dated by TCRdb to 2017 to 2018). Libraries were prepared through the immunoSEQ multiplex PCR assay. TCRdb retrieved this table from immuneACCESS and kept in-frame rearrangements only. Not all clones are present; in checked studies, unresolved V genes account for under half, and no reason is known for the remainder. The sample table lists around 15,000 clones, 72% of them with a count of one. 53% of the sample rests with the top ten. The sequenced sample was peripheral blood, obtained from a patient treated with radiotherapy plus ipilimumab. These receptors all stem from a human donor with non-small cell lung cancer whose response to radiotherapy plus ipilimumab could not be evaluated.

Only a few counts were recorded for this clone. This chain uses TRBV2 with TRBJ1-5; D is undetermined. V was clipped by 6 bases and J by 2 bases, with 14 bases between them. The CDR3 sequence is 15 residues long. Germline-derived CDR1 and CDR2 are SNHLY and FYNNEI. CDR3 coding DNA: TGTGCCAGCAGGAGAGGAGTGGGTGGCAATCAGCCCCAGCATTTT. Its protein product is CASRRGVGGNQPQHF.

This clone is a singleton in its sample. The rearrangement joins TRBV7-2 to TRBJ2-7; D may be TRBD2 (6 bases). The CDR3 is 14 residues long. The V end lost 1 base, the J end lost 4 bases, and 11 bases lay between the germline ends. The V gene's germline CDR1 is SGHTA and CDR2 FQGNSA. The DNA for the CDR3 is TGTGCCAGCAGCTTAGGCGGTAGCGGTTACGAGCAGTACGTC. This codes for CASSLGGSGYEQYV.